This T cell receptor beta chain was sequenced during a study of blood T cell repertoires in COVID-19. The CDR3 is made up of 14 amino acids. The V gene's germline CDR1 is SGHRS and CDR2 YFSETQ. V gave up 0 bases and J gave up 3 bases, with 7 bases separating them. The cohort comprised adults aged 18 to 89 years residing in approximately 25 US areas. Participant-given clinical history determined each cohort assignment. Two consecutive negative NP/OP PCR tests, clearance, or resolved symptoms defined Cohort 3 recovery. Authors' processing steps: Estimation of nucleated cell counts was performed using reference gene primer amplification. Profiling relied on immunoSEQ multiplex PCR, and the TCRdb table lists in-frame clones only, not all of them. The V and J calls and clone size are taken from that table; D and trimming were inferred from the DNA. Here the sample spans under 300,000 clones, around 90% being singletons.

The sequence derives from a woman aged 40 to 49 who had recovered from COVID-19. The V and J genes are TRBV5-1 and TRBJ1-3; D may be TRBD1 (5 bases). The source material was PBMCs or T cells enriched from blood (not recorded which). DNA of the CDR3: TGCGCCAGCAGCTTGGAAACAGGTGGAAACACCATATATTTT. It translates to CASSLETGGNTIYF. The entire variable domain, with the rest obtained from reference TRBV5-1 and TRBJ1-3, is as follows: KAGVTQTPRYLIKTRGQQVTLSCSPISGHRSVSWYQQTPGQGLQFLFEYFSETQRNKGNFPGRFSGRQFSNSRSEMNVSTLELGDSALYLCASSLETGGNTIYFGEGSWLTVV.